Listed here are 26 T cell receptor beta chains from one sample, sequenced in a study of T cells in narcolepsy listed by TCRdb under 2018. The library was made by the immunoSEQ multiplex PCR assay. In TCRdb, the immuneACCESS table is reduced to in-frame sequences with V and J assigned. These tables do not hold every clone; where another copy was compared, an unresolved V gene accounts for under half, and the others remain unexplained. This sample has over 30,000 clones in its table, and around 87% of those were observed once. The leading ten clones occupy approximately 0.8% of the sample. Sequencing was done on a sample of CD45RA- memory CD4+ T cells from PBMCs. Read against the paper, the sample's cell subset or site label means: memory T cells sorted ex vivo from peripheral blood. All receptors derive from a human donor with narcolepsy.

The chain combines TRBV28 with TRBJ2-5; D perhaps matches TRBD2 (5 bases). Germline V gene lookup returns CDR1 MDHEN and CDR2 SYDVKM. The V gene lost 5 bases and the J gene lost 5 bases, with 15 bases spanning the gap. CDR3 size: 14 residues. The CDR3 coding sequence is TGTGCCAGCAGTCCTGCCGGGGAAGGGGAGACCCAGTACTTC. It translates to CASSPAGEGETQYF.

This sequence joins TRBV5-1 and TRBJ1-3, with TRBD1 matching over 8 bases. The CDR3 has 16 residues. J gave up 1 base and V 4 bases, and 7 bases lay outside the gene matches. CDR1 is SGHRS, CDR2 YFSETQ, per germline. CDR3 residues: CASSVTGDGSGNTIYF. CDR3 bases: TGCGCCAGCAGCGTGACAGGGGATGGGTCTGGAAACACCATATATTTT. The full variable domain, completed using reference TRBV5-1 and TRBJ1-3, is KAGVTQTPRYLIKTRGQQVTLSCSPISGHRSVSWYQQTPGQGLQFLFEYFSETQRNKGNFPGRFSGRQFSNSRSEMNVSTLELGDSALYLCASSVTGDGSGNTIYFGEGSWLTVV.

The chain joins TRBV4-2 to TRBJ1-1; D gene uncertain. The CDR3 is 14 amino acids. Germline V gene data show CDR1 as LGHNA and CDR2 as YNFKEQ. The ends were cut back, 0 bases at V and 3 bases at J, with 8 bases in the middle. CDR3 DNA sequence: TGTGCCAGCAGCCAAGAAGGAATGGACACTGAAGCTTTCTTT. Protein sequence: CASSQEGMDTEAFF.

V usage is TRBV6-4 and J usage is TRBJ2-1, with D perhaps being TRBD1 or TRBD2 (5 bases each). CDR1 is MRHNA, CDR2 SNTAGT, per germline. CDR3 length equals 13 residues. The V gene lost 4 bases and the J gene lost 5 bases, with 9 bases spanning the gap. The DNA for the CDR3 is TGTGCCAGCAGTGCACTGGGACACAATGAGCAGTTCTTC. Translating it yields CASSALGHNEQFF.

The chain recombines TRBV2 with TRBJ2-3; 11 bases agree with TRBD2. Germline loops: CDR1 SNHLY, CDR2 FYNNEI. V trimming: 6 bases; J trimming: 8 bases; junction bases outside the gene matches: 4. This CDR3 region has 13 residues. The CDR3 DNA is TGTGCCAGCAGCGCCGGGACTAGCGGTACGCAGTATTTT. The encoded protein is CASSAGTSGTQYF.

The chain uses TRBV28 and TRBJ1-4, with a tentative D call TRBD1 (5 bases). With 5 bases removed from V and 2 bases from J, the gap between germline ends came to 12 bases. This CDR3 is 15 amino acids long. The germline CDR1 and CDR2 sequences are MDHEN and SYDVKM. The CDR3 region is CASSPPGGTNEKLFF. In nucleotides, the CDR3 is TGTGCCAGCAGTCCTCCGGGGGGGACTAATGAAAAACTGTTTTTT.

V gene TRBV4-2 combines with J gene TRBJ1-5; D not resolved. CDR3 size: 16 residues. CDR1 is LGHNA and CDR2 is YNFKEQ in the germline V gene. Trimming cost V 0 bases and J 2 bases, with 11 bases left between them. The CDR3 DNA follows: TGTGCCAGCAGCCAAGACTGGAGCTTGGGCAATCAGCCCCAGCATTTT. Translating gives CASSQDWSLGNQPQHF.

J is TRBJ1-1 and V is TRBV2; TRBD1 might be the D (5 bases). Germline V gene data show CDR1 as SNHLY and CDR2 as FYNNEI. CDR3 length equals 14 residues. Trimming cost V 5 bases and J 3 bases, with 13 bases left between them. CDR3 sequence (DNA): TGTGCCAGCAGTCGAGGCACAGGTTACACTGAAGCTTTCTTT. Encoded protein: CASSRGTGYTEAFF. The variable domain in full, with the rest retrieved from reference TRBV2 and TRBJ1-1, is EPEVTQTPSHQVTQMGQEVILRCVPISNHLYFYWYRQILGQKVEFLVSFYNNEISEKSEIFDDQFSVERPDGSNFTLKIRSTKLEDSAMYFCASSRGTGYTEAFFGQGTRLTVV.

This sequence joins TRBV6-5 and TRBJ2-1, with 7 bases fitting TRBD1. Looked up from germline, CDR1 is MNHEY and CDR2 is SVGAGI. This CDR3 has 13 residues. V trimming: 6 bases; J trimming: 7 bases; junction bases outside the gene matches: 6. In nucleotides, the CDR3 is TGTGCCAGCAGGAAACAGGGGTTGAATGAGCAGTTCTTC. It yields the protein CASRKQGLNEQFF.

The rearrangement joins TRBV19 to TRBJ1-2, with a tentative D call TRBD1 (5 bases). V lost 3 bases and J 8 bases, leaving 10 bases between the germline ends. CDR3 length: 12 residues. Germline values: CDR1 LNHDA, CDR2 SQIVND (reference sequence). CDR3 amino acids: CASSMAGTGYTF. The CDR3 region has the DNA TGTGCCAGTAGTATGGCAGGGACGGGCTACACCTTC.

The chain uses TRBV5-1 and TRBJ2-1, with no clear D. The germline CDR1 and CDR2 sequences are SGHRS and YFSETQ. Trimming left V 1 base short and J 0 bases short, with 11 bases between. The CDR3 runs to 16 residues. This chain's CDR3 is CASSLQLQSSYNEQFF. The CDR3 bases are TGCGCCAGCAGCTTGCAATTACAGAGCTCCTACAATGAGCAGTTCTTC.

The chain employs TRBV20-1 and TRBJ2-2, with D possibly called TRBD1 or TRBD2 (5 bases each). This CDR3 spans 11 amino acids. Deletions cut 6 bases from V and 12 bases from J, with 14 bases between. Germline V gives CDR1 DFQATT, CDR2 SNEGSKA (reference sequence). The CDR3, as DNA: TGCAGTGCCCCCTTAGGGGAGAAGCTGTTTTTT. The encoded protein is CSAPLGEKLFF.

The chain employs TRBV28 and TRBJ1-1; unclear D gene. There are 14 residues in the CDR3. V was shortened by 3 bases and J by 5 bases, with 13 bases between the two germline ends. Germline V gene lookup returns CDR1 MDHEN and CDR2 SYDVKM. CDR3 region: CASSFGPSETEAFF. In DNA form, the CDR3 reads TGTGCCAGCAGTTTCGGACCAAGCGAAACTGAAGCTTTCTTT.

The chain combines TRBV7-3 with TRBJ2-1; TRBD2 agrees at 10 bases. V trimming: 5 bases; J trimming: 4 bases; junction bases outside the gene matches: 8. Germline V CDR1 and CDR2: SGHTA, FQGTGA. This CDR3 comprises 16 residues. The DNA of the CDR3 is TGTGCCAGCAGCCTAGAGGGGACTAGCGTATACAATGAGCAGTTCTTC. Encoded protein: CASSLEGTSVYNEQFF.

This chain links TRBV29-1 with TRBJ2-2; D is perhaps TRBD1 (5 bases). The V gene lost 4 bases and the J gene lost 3 bases, with 12 bases spanning the gap. CDR3 size: 14 residues. Germline CDR1 SQVTM, CDR2 ANQGSEA. CDR3 coding DNA: TGCAGCGTTGGTCAGGGCGTATACACCGGGGAGCTGTTTTTT. Translating it yields CSVGQGVYTGELFF.

V gene TRBV4-2 combines with J gene TRBJ2-7; TRBD1 is a possible D gene (6 bases). Trimming took 0 bases from V and 5 from J, leaving 14 bases between them. Germline V gives CDR1 LGHNA, CDR2 YNFKEQ. This CDR3 region has 15 residues. CDR3 residues: CASSQEWDIDNEQYF. DNA for the CDR3: TGTGCCAGCAGCCAAGAATGGGACATCGATAACGAGCAGTACTTC.

This chain connects TRBV5-5 to TRBJ2-5, with 9 bases aligning to TRBD1. This CDR3 has 16 residues. The V gene end was trimmed by 0 bases and the J gene end by 1 base; junction bases not matched to a gene: 4. The germline gives CDR1 SGHKS, CDR2 YYEKEE (reference sequence). The chain's CDR3 is CASSLATGGLQETQYF. For the CDR3, the DNA is TGTGCCAGCAGCTTGGCAACAGGGGGCCTCCAAGAGACCCAGTACTTC.

This sequence joins TRBV15 and TRBJ2-7, with a tentative D call TRBD2 (6 bases). Trimming took 4 bases from V and 0 from J, leaving 10 bases between them. The CDR3 covers 14 residues. CDR1 LNHNV and CDR2 YYDKDF come from the germline V gene (reference sequence). CDR3 residues: CATSTGGSSYEQYF. The CDR3 coding sequence is TGTGCCACCAGCACCGGAGGGAGCTCCTACGAGCAGTACTTC.

The gene calls are TRBV5-6 and TRBJ1-2, with D unresolved. V was cut by 4 bases and J by 3 bases, with 13 bases left in between. CDR3 length: 14 residues. Germline V gives CDR1 SGHDT, CDR2 YYEEEE. CDR3 DNA: TGTGCCAGCAGCACACCGAAACTGCACTATGGCTACACCTTC. The encoded protein is CASSTPKLHYGYTF.

A few counts support this clone. The chain carries TRBV10-3 and TRBJ1-5; no definite D call. The germline V gene has CDR1 ENHRY and CDR2 SYGVKD. Between the trimmed V and J ends, which lost 5 bases and 3 bases, there was a span of 8 bases. CDR3 size: 13 residues. Here the CDR3 DNA reads TGTGCCATCAGTAGCAGCTCCAATCAGCCCCAGCATTTT. This codes for CAISSSSNQPQHF.

The chain carries TRBV7-9 and TRBJ2-2; D might be TRBD2 (6 bases). V was shortened by 2 bases and J by 8 bases, with 12 bases between the two germline ends. There are 14 residues in the CDR3. Germline assignment: CDR1 SEHNR and CDR2 FQNEAQ (reference sequence). CDR3 sequence: CASSLPRDLGELFF. CDR3 coding DNA: TGTGCCAGCAGCTTACCGCGGGATCTGGGGGAGCTGTTTTTT.

The genes are TRBV6-4 and TRBJ2-3, with a weak D call TRBD1 (6 bases). Trimming removed 0 bases from V and 10 bases from J, with 17 bases in between. From germline, CDR1 is MRHNA and CDR2 SNTAGT. CDR3 length: 15 residues. In DNA, the CDR3 is TGTGCCAGCAGTGACTCCCGCCTCCGGACAGCCGCGCAGTATTTT. This sequence encodes CASSDSRLRTAAQYF.

This sequence joins TRBV28 and TRBJ2-5; the match to TRBD1 covers 9 bases. This CDR3 region has 15 residues. Germline V gene data show CDR1 as MDHEN and CDR2 as SYDVKM. V dropped 6 bases and J dropped 4; count of bases not matched to a gene: 9. CDR3 DNA sequence: TGTGCCAGCAGCCTCGGGGGACAGGGAGGAGAGACCCAGTACTTC. Protein product: CASSLGGQGGETQYF.

V gene TRBV5-3 combines with J gene TRBJ2-7, with D perhaps matching TRBD1 or TRBD2 (5 bases each). TRBV5-3 carries the ORF label, with uncertain function. The CDR3 has 11 residues. V was pared by 9 bases and J by 6 bases, with 13 bases between. Here the CDR3 DNA reads TGTGCCATTCAGGAGAGGGGCGAGCAGTACTTC. Its translation: CAIQERGEQYF.

The chain recombines TRBV19 with TRBJ2-1, with 11 positions matching TRBD2. Per the germline V gene, CDR1 is LNHDA and CDR2 is SQIVND (reference sequence). CDR3 length: 18 amino acids. The V gene end was trimmed by 0 bases and the J gene end by 4 bases; junction bases not matched to a gene: 8. The CDR3 region is CASSIELAGAGGYNEQFF. DNA of the CDR3: TGTGCCAGTAGTATAGAACTAGCGGGGGCAGGAGGGTACAATGAGCAGTTCTTC.

The chain has TRBV7-2 and TRBJ1-6; 11 nucleotides line up with TRBD1. The germline gives CDR1 SGHTA, CDR2 FQGNSA. The CDR3 covers 15 residues. Germline trimming cut 5 bases from V and 7 bases from J; bases unmatched to any gene: 4. The CDR3 here is CASSPGTGGNSPLHF. CDR3 coding DNA: TGTGCCAGCAGCCCTGGGACAGGGGGGAATTCACCCCTCCACTTT.